What follows are 26 T cell receptor beta chains derived from one specimen sequenced in a study of shared clonotypes between healthy human individuals. The method was immunoSEQ multiplex PCR; TCRdb's version includes in-frame clones alone and lacks a portion of them. The sample lists roughly 500,000 clones; 81% were seen once. Material for sequencing was PBMCs. The source of these receptors is a woman aged 40-49 years in good health. Some clones in this sample may be carry-over from other donors' samples.

Worth noting for this clone: A far larger clone differs by one base, so this is likely a read error. In the same sample, other DNA sequences code for this CDR3. The chain carries TRBV6-4 and TRBJ2-3; 10 bases line up with TRBD2. This CDR3 comprises 15 residues. J gave up 6 bases and V 6 bases, and 9 bases lay outside the gene matches. Germline CDR1 and CDR2: MRHNA and SNTAGT. CDR3 sequence reads: CASRRTSGGPDTQYF. CDR3 DNA sequence: TGTGCCAGCAGGAGGACTAGCGGAGGACCTGATACGCAGTATTTT.

The CDR3 nucleotides are TGTGCCAGCAGCCGAGTCGCGGGACAGGAGAGCTCCTACGAGCAGTACTTC. Translating gives CASSRVAGQESSYEQYF. The rearrangement links TRBV4-2 to TRBJ2-7; 8 nucleotides align to TRBD1. Germline assignment: CDR1 LGHNA and CDR2 YNFKEQ. V lost 4 bases to trimming and J lost 0 bases; unmatched junction nucleotides: 11. The CDR3 length is 17 residues.

The chain recombines TRBV11-3 with TRBJ2-5, with TRBD2 matching 7 bases. The CDR3 loop spans 15 amino acids. V shed 3 bases, J shed 0 bases, and the junction held 4 bases outside the gene matches. Germline CDR1 SGHNT, CDR2 YENEEA. CDR3 protein: CASSFGTTNQETQYF. The CDR3 nucleotides are TGTGCCAGCAGCTTTGGGACTACCAACCAAGAGACCCAGTACTTC.

As regards this clone: A single base is all that separates this from a far larger clone, so a read error is likely. Other DNA sequences of this sample code for an identical CDR3. The V and J genes are TRBV5-7 and TRBJ1-1; D gene uncertain. TRBV5-7 is an open reading frame whose function is uncertain. This CDR3 spans 13 amino acids. DNA for the CDR3: TGTGCTAGCAGCTTGGAAGGGAACACTGAAGCTTTCTTT. Its protein product is CASSLEGNTEAFF.

The genes are TRBV19 and TRBJ2-7, with TRBD2 matching 8 bases. This CDR3 region has 14 residues. Germline V gives CDR1 LNHDA, CDR2 SQIVND (reference sequence). V trimming: 3 bases; J trimming: 3 bases; junction bases outside the gene matches: 4. The CDR3 nucleotides are TGTGCCAGTAGTATCGAGAGCGGGAGCTACGAGCAGTACTTC. Protein sequence: CASSIESGSYEQYF.

This chain's CDR3 is CASSFFPSVRPYNEQFF. CDR3 DNA: TGTGCCAGCAGTTTTTTCCCGAGCGTAAGACCCTACAATGAGCAGTTCTTC. This rearrangement joins TRBV27 to TRBJ2-1; D is ambiguous. CDR1 is MNHEY, CDR2 SMNVEV, per germline (reference sequence). The CDR3 extends over 17 amino acids. V was shortened by 3 bases and J by 2 bases, with 17 bases between the two germline ends.

Concerning this clone itself: This is likely an artifact of a read error, given a far larger clone one base away. Other DNA sequences in the sample encode the same CDR3. This rearrangement joins TRBV30 to TRBJ2-6; the D gene is possibly TRBD1 (5 bases). The CDR3 runs 18 residues. Germline CDR1 is GTSNPN and CDR2 is SVGIG (reference sequence). The CDR3: CAWSVDQGSYSGANVLTF. The CDR3, as DNA: TGTGCCTGGAGTGTAGACCAGGGTTCATACTCTGGTGCCAACGTCCTGACTTTC.

The chain has TRBV4-2 and TRBJ1-2; D is ambiguous. CDR1 LGHNA and CDR2 YNFKEQ come from the germline V gene. The CDR3 loop spans 13 amino acids. Trimming shortened V by 1 base and J by 6 bases, and 9 bases separated the two germline ends. CDR3 nucleotide sequence: TGTGCCAGCAGCCAAGTACGGTCGCATGGCTACACCTTC. Encoded protein: CASSQVRSHGYTF.

The chain joins TRBV18 to TRBJ2-7, with 9 nucleotides matching TRBD1. Germline-derived CDR1 and CDR2 are KGHSH and LQKENI. With V trimmed by 5 bases and J by 5 bases, 4 bases remained unmatched. The CDR3 length is 13 residues. In nucleotides, the CDR3 is TGTGCCAGCTCAACGGGACAGGGCAACGAGCAGTACTTC. Amino acids: CASSTGQGNEQYF.

The chain couples TRBV15 to TRBJ2-7; TRBD1 is a possible D gene (5 bases). V was cut by 2 bases and J by 7 bases, with 9 bases left in between. This CDR3 contains 12 residues. Germline V gene lookup returns CDR1 LNHNV and CDR2 YYDKDF (reference sequence). CDR3 protein: CATSRPQGEQYF. Here the CDR3 DNA reads TGTGCCACCAGCAGACCTCAGGGAGAGCAGTACTTC.

This clone has a single count. This chain joins TRBV5-1 and TRBJ1-3; D is undetermined. CDR3 length equals 12 residues. Germline values: CDR1 SGHRS, CDR2 YFSETQ. V was trimmed by 1 base and J by 3 bases, leaving 2 bases between them. The CDR3 reads CASSLRGNTIYF. CDR3 in DNA: TGCGCCAGCAGCTTGCGTGGAAACACCATATATTTT.

The gene calls are TRBV4-2 and TRBJ1-3, with 8 bases identical to TRBD1. Germline assignment: CDR1 LGHNA and CDR2 YNFKEQ. The CDR3 runs 17 residues. V lost 1 base and J lost 0; bases outside the gene matches: 5. The CDR3 coding sequence is TGTGCCAGCAGCCAAGTTTCGACAGGGGACTCTGGAAACACCATATATTTT. Its translation is CASSQVSTGDSGNTIYF.

V usage is TRBV29-1 and J usage is TRBJ1-4; D not resolved. Germline CDR1 and CDR2: SQVTM and ANQGSEA. V lost 6 bases to trimming and J lost 0 bases, with 8 bases between them. This CDR3 is 13 amino acids long. The DNA for the CDR3 is TGCAGCGTAGGACCTGCAACTAATGAAAAACTGTTTTTT. It codes for CSVGPATNEKLFF.

The chain is built from TRBV7-2 and TRBJ1-2; D call uncertain. V was pared by 3 bases and J by 4 bases, with 9 bases between. Germline V gives CDR1 SGHTA, CDR2 FQGNSA. The CDR3 has 13 amino acids. CDR3 in DNA: TGTGCCAGCAGCTTTCCGGACCTCTATGGCTACACCTTC. This codes for CASSFPDLYGYTF.

As regards this clone: This is likely an artifact of a read error, given a far larger clone one base away. The rearrangement links TRBV27 to TRBJ1-2, with 9 bases that match TRBD1. The J segment lost 7 bases and the V segment lost 6 bases, leaving 6 bases of the junction unmatched. This CDR3 comprises 13 residues. CDR1 and CDR2 from the germline V gene are MNHEY and SMNVEV (reference sequence). CDR3 region: CASRQGAGRGYTF. DNA for the CDR3: TGTGCCAGCAGACAGGGGGCCGGGCGTGGCTACACCTTC.

The chain combines TRBV30 with TRBJ1-5; a weak D match, TRBD1 (6 bases). V lost 5 bases and J 7 bases, leaving 12 bases between the germline ends. From germline, CDR1 is GTSNPN and CDR2 SVGIG (reference sequence). There are 12 residues in the CDR3. The CDR3 DNA is TGTGCCTGGTCACAGGGCGGACAGCCCCAGCATTTT. It specifies CAWSQGGQPQHF.

V is TRBV5-7 and J is TRBJ1-1; the D gene is possibly TRBD1 (5 bases). TRBV5-7 is an ORF, and what it does is uncertain. Trimming cost V 1 base and J 5 bases, with 9 bases left between them. This CDR3 is 13 amino acids long. CDR3 DNA sequence: TGTGCCAGCAGCTTGAAGAGGGGAACTGAAGCTTTCTTT. This sequence encodes CASSLKRGTEAFF.

This chain links TRBV5-1 with TRBJ2-2; the match to TRBD2 covers 9 bases. Per the germline V gene, CDR1 is SGHRS and CDR2 is YFSETQ. Trimming took 4 bases from V and 5 from J; bases not matched to a gene: 18. This CDR3 has 19 amino acids. The CDR3: CASSRGAIAGEVRTGELFF. Here the CDR3 DNA reads TGCGCCAGCAGCAGGGGGGCCATAGCGGGAGAAGTAAGGACCGGGGAGCTGTTTTTT. Full variable domain (outside the CDR3, taken from reference TRBV5-1 and TRBJ2-2): KAGVTQTPRYLIKTRGQQVTLSCSPISGHRSVSWYQQTPGQGLQFLFEYFSETQRNKGNFPGRFSGRQFSNSRSEMNVSTLELGDSALYLCASSRGAIAGEVRTGELFFGEGSRLTVL.

About this clone: With a far larger clone one base away, a read error is the likely cause. The V gene is TRBV6-6, the J gene TRBJ2-3; possible D gene TRBD1, 5 bases. The CDR3 loop spans 12 amino acids. Germline-derived CDR1 and CDR2 are MNHNY and SVGAGI (reference sequence). DNA of the CDR3: TGTGCCAGCAGCCAGGGCTTTTTCACGCGGTATTTT. It codes for CASSQGFFTRYF.

About this clone itself: This is likely an artifact of a read error, given a far larger clone one base away. This chain joins TRBV10-2 and TRBJ1-2; D not resolved. The CDR3 runs 16 residues. The germline V and J ends were trimmed by 2 bases and 4 bases, with 17 bases remaining between them. CDR1 WSHSY and CDR2 SAAADI come from the germline V gene. The CDR3 region has the DNA TGCGCCAGCAGTGAGACCCCACGGGGTTTGAGCTATGGCTACACCTTC. Residues: CASSETPRGLSYGYTF.

This clone was seen only a few times. This rearrangement joins TRBV28 to TRBJ2-1; TRBD2 is a possible D gene (5 bases). Germline CDR1 MDHEN, CDR2 SYDVKM. Trimming pared 7 bases from V and 2 bases from J, leaving 15 bases between. There are 15 residues in the CDR3. The DNA for the CDR3 is TGTGCCAGCATCCTACGAAACGGGGCCTACAATGAGCAGTTCTTC. Its protein product is CASILRNGAYNEQFF.

V is TRBV5-1 and J is TRBJ1-1; 9 nucleotides align to TRBD1. Looked up from germline, CDR1 is SGHRS and CDR2 is YFSETQ. V was pared by 2 bases and J by 3 bases, with 8 bases of the junction left unmatched. The CDR3 consists of 16 residues. The chain's CDR3 is CASSFGQGNWDTEAFF. The DNA of the CDR3 is TGCGCCAGCAGCTTCGGACAGGGGAATTGGGACACTGAAGCTTTCTTT.

The chain joins TRBV4-1 to TRBJ2-1; D is possibly TRBD2 (7 bases). V was trimmed by 0 bases and J by 4 bases, leaving 10 bases between them. CDR1 and CDR2 (germline): MGHRA, YSYEKL. CDR3 length equals 15 residues. The CDR3 region has the DNA TGCGCCAGCAGCCAAGAGGGAGGGGGGTACAATGAGCAGTTCTTC. Translation: CASSQEGGGYNEQFF.

This clone was detected a few times. Other nucleotide sequences in the sample specify the same CDR3. The chain combines TRBV28 with TRBJ1-2, with D unclear. The CDR3 sequence is 11 residues long. The V end lost 4 bases, the J end lost 4 bases, and 4 bases lay between the germline ends. From germline, CDR1 is MDHEN and CDR2 SYDVKM. The CDR3 region has the DNA TGTGCCAGCAGTTCCTCCTATGGCTACACCTTC. Protein: CASSSSYGYTF.

The rearrangement joins TRBV11-2 to TRBJ2-3; 9 bases are a match to TRBD2. Germline CDR1 SGHAT, CDR2 FQNNGV. This CDR3 has 17 residues. V lost 6 bases and J lost 4; bases outside the gene matches: 14. DNA of the CDR3: TGTGCCAGCAGACTTCAGGTGGCGGGAGGGAGGGCAGATACGCAGTATTTT. Its protein product is CASRLQVAGGRADTQYF.

The chain links TRBV7-2 to TRBJ1-4; unclear D gene. The V gene lost 0 bases and the J gene lost 3 bases, with 14 bases spanning the gap. In germline, CDR1 is SGHTA, CDR2 FQGNSA. The CDR3 runs to 17 residues. CDR3 sequence: CASSLALSSAANEKLFF. DNA of the CDR3: TGTGCCAGCAGCTTAGCGCTTAGCTCGGCGGCTAATGAAAAACTGTTTTTT.